This TCR beta chain was found in a study of T cells in localized non-small cell lung cancer. Study-wide findings and caveats: T cell clonality was highest in uninvolved adjacent lung, above tumor.

Sequenced by immunoSEQ multiplex PCR; TCRdb stores in-frame clones only, minus some. Among over 1,500 clones, around 32% were seen once, and the ten largest hold 15% to 20%. A remark on this clone: What it binds is unknown.

Per germline, CDR1 SGDLS and CDR2 YYNGEE. V dropped 4 bases and J dropped 0 bases, with 13 bases sitting between them. The CDR3 covers 15 residues. The chain carries TRBV9 and TRBJ1-2, with D uncertain. This TCR was sampled from a male donor aged 60 or over with stage II squamous cell lung carcinoma. The sample was normal lung tissue next to the tumor, taken before any cancer treatment. In DNA form, the CDR3 reads TGTGCCAGCAGCTTAACCTCGGGCGCTAACTATGGCTACACCTTC. Protein product: CASSLTSGANYGYTF.